The clone carrying this T cell receptor (beta chain) was seen a handful of times. What it recognizes is unknown. V lost 1 base to trimming and J lost 0 bases; unmatched junction nucleotides: 2. This CDR3 is built from 15 residues. The germline gives CDR1 SGHTA, CDR2 FQGNSA. The data were obtained in a study of T cells after yellow fever vaccination. Overall study: With SMART-Seq v4 Ultra Low Input, the fractions containing low cell numbers were prepared.

Study-wide points: A large majority of primary-vaccination clones showed up again after the booster (approximately 95% CD4, about 90% CD8). Compared with primary, the secondary response was weaker and peaked at day 5, not 15.

They built TCR cDNA with 5'RACE template switching, a step that put in a universal primer site and UMIs. TCRdb reanalysed the 5' RACE reads using MiXCR and keeps one entry per CDR3 protein. This table has some 500,000 distinct CDR3 sequences, approximately 13% appearing once. V and J are TRBV7-2 and TRBJ1-1; the match to TRBD1 covers 7 bases. The sequence was collected from a man aged 25 to 45 who received the YFV17D yellow fever vaccine. The starting material was PBMCs, obtained on the day of the yellow fever booster vaccination. This CDR3 is CASSLGQGLNTEAFF. DNA of the CDR3: TGTGCCAGCAGCTTAGGACAGGGCTTGAACACTGAAGCTTTCTTT.